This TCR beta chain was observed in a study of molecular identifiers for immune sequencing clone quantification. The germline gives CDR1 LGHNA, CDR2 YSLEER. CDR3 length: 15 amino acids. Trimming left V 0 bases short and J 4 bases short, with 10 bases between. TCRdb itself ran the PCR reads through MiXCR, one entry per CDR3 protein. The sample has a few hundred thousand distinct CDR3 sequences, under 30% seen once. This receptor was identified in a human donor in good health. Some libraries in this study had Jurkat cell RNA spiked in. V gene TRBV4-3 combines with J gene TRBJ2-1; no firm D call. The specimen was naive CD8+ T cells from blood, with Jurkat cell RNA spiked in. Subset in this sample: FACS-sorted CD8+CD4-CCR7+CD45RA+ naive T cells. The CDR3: CASSQDLGKYNEQFF. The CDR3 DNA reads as TGCGCCAGCAGCCAAGACCTGGGGAAATACAATGAGCAGTTCTTC.